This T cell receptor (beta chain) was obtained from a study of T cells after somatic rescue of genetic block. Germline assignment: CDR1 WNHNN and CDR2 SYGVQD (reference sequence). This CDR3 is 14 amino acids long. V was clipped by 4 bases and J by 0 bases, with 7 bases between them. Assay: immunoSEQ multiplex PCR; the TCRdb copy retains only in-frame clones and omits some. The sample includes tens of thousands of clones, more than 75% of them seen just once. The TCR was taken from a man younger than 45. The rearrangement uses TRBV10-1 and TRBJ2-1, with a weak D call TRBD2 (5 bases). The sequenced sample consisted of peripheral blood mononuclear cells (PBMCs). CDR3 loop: CASSAGNSYNEQFF. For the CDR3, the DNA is TGCGCCAGCAGTGCGGGGAACTCCTACAATGAGCAGTTCTTC.